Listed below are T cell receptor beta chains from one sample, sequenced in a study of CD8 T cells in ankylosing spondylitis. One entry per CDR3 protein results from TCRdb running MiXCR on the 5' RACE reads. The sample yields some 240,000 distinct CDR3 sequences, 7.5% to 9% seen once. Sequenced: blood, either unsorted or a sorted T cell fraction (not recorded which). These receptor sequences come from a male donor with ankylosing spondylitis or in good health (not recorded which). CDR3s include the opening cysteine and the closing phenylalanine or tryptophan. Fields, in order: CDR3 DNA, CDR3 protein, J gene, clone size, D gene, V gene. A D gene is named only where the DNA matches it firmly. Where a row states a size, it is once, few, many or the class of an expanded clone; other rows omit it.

TGCGCCAGCAGCCTTGACGTGAGCGGGAGAAACAATGAGCAGTTCTTC | CASSLDVSGRNNEQFF | TRBJ2-1 | many | TRBD2 | TRBV4-3
TGTGCCAGCAGCTTAGATGCCGGCAGCCCATCCTACGAGCAGTACTTC | CASSLDAGSPSYEQYF | TRBJ2-7 | few | NA | TRBV11-2
TGCAGTGCTAGAGATAGAGGGACTAGCGGCCGGGGCGACGAGCAGTACTTC | CSARDRGTSGRGDEQYF | TRBJ2-7 | few | TRBD2 | TRBV20-1
TGTGCCAGCAGGACAGGGGTCGGGGGGTACACTGAAGCTTTCTTT | CASRTGVGGYTEAFF | TRBJ1-1 | many | TRBD1 | TRBV7-2
TGTGCCAGCAGTCCAGGGATGCGACAGCCCCAGCATTTT | CASSPGMRQPQHF | TRBJ1-5 | few | NA | TRBV6-6
TGTGCCAGCAGCGTAGGGACTAGGGGGAATGAGCAGTTCTTC | CASSVGTRGNEQFF | TRBJ2-1 | many | NA | TRBV9
TGTGCCAGCAGTCCGGGACTAGCGGGCTACGAGCAGTACTTC | CASSPGLAGYEQYF | TRBJ2-7 | many | TRBD2 | TRBV18
TGTGCCAGCAGCCCCGCCGGATCTAATGAAAAACTGTTTTTT | CASSPAGSNEKLFF | TRBJ1-4 | NA | NA | TRBV12-3/TRBV12-4
TGTGCCAGCTGGGAGAACGGAAATTCCTACGAGCAGTACTTC | CASWENGNSYEQYF | TRBJ2-7 | many | NA | TRBV27
TGTGCCAGCATCATCGGGGAGGACTACAATGAGCAGTTCTTC | CASIIGEDYNEQFF | TRBJ2-1 | many | NA | TRBV7-9
TGTGCCAGTAGTAATCTTAAGGGGGTGGGCAATCAGCCCCAGCATTTT | CASSNLKGVGNQPQHF | TRBJ1-5 | many | NA | TRBV19
TGCAGCGTTGGTGGCCTAGGAGGAAACATTCAGTACTTC | CSVGGLGGNIQYF | TRBJ2-4 | few | NA | TRBV29-1
TGCGCCAGCAGCCAAGAAACAGCCTCTAACTATGGCTACACCTTC | CASSQETASNYGYTF | TRBJ1-2 | few | NA | TRBV4-3
TGTGCCAGCAGCGATCCGGAGGGGCCCACAGATACGCAGTATTTT | CASSDPEGPTDTQYF | TRBJ2-3 | many | NA | TRBV7-2
TGTGCCAGCAGCCTTGTTAGTAGCTATGGCTACACCTTC | CASSLVSSYGYTF | TRBJ1-2 | NA | NA | TRBV12-3/TRBV12-4
TGCGCCAGCAGCTTGAGGATGGCCGGTTATAATTCACCCCTCCACTTT | CASSLRMAGYNSPLHF | TRBJ1-6 | few | NA | TRBV5-1
TGTGCTAGTGGTTTGACGTCCACAGGCCCGGGAAAACTGTTTTTT | CASGLTSTGPGKLFF | TRBJ1-4 | few | NA | TRBV12-5
TGTGCCTGGAGTGTACTGGGGACCTCCCGATACTTC | CAWSVLGTSRYF | TRBJ2-5 | many | NA | TRBV30
TGTGCCAGCAGCTTCACAGGGGCCGGGGAGCTGTTTTTT | CASSFTGAGELFF | TRBJ2-2 | many | TRBD1 | TRBV7-6
TGTGCCACGGACAGTCTACTAGCCAAAAACATTCAGTACTTC | CATDSLLAKNIQYF | TRBJ2-4 | many | NA | TRBV9